Below are 21 T cell receptor beta chains sequenced from a single sample in a study of blood T cell repertoires in COVID-19. Sequencing was performed with immunoSEQ multiplex PCR; in TCRdb, only in-frame clones are kept and a portion is missing. The sample lists about 280,000 clones; roughly 86% were seen once. The specimen was peripheral blood. The receptors here all came from a woman aged 25 to 39 with COVID-19, enrolled during active disease.

The chain carries TRBV6-5 and TRBJ2-7, with TRBD2 as a possible D gene (5 bases). The CDR3 loop spans 14 amino acids. The germline V and J ends were trimmed by 6 bases and 7 bases, with 19 bases remaining between them. Germline CDR1 MNHEY, CDR2 SVGAGI. This CDR3 is CASSPGPGSGEQYF. In DNA form, the CDR3 reads TGTGCCAGCAGCCCCGGTCCGGGTTCGGGGGAGCAGTACTTC.

Only one count was recorded for this clone. J is TRBJ1-1 and V is TRBV29-1; the match to TRBD1 covers 10 bases. Looked up from germline, CDR1 is SQVTM and CDR2 is ANQGSEA. This CDR3 comprises 15 residues. V gave up 8 bases and J gave up 5 bases; unmatched junction bases: 14. This CDR3 is CSSRRGTGEGTEAFF. In nucleotides, the CDR3 is TGCAGCTCCCGTCGTGGGACAGGGGAGGGGACTGAAGCTTTCTTT.

The chain employs TRBV2 and TRBJ2-3; 9 bases match TRBD2. V lost 10 bases, J lost 2 bases, and 10 bases stayed unmatched. Per the germline V gene, CDR1 is SNHLY and CDR2 is FYNNEI. CDR3 size: 15 residues. The CDR3 sequence: CATHEREAFTDTQYF. The CDR3 coding sequence is TGTGCCACCCACGAGCGGGAGGCGTTCACAGATACGCAGTATTTT.

The J gene is TRBJ1-1, the V gene TRBV28, with D possibly being TRBD1 (6 bases). V was clipped by 3 bases and J by 9 bases, with 8 bases between them. CDR3 length: 11 amino acids. Germline V CDR1 and CDR2: MDHEN, SYDVKM. CDR3 bases: TGTGCCAGCAGTTTCGGGGGGCAAGCTTTCTTT. Amino acid sequence: CASSFGGQAFF.

This clone was recorded only once. This chain connects TRBV4-3 to TRBJ1-4, with D hard to call. The CDR3 extends over 17 amino acids. Germline lookup yields CDR1 LGHNA and CDR2 YSLEER. Trimming took 0 bases from V and 4 from J, leaving 15 bases between them. The CDR3 DNA reads as TGCGCCAGCAGCCAAGATCTTGGCGGCGGCGGTAATGAAAAACTGTTTTTT. This translates into CASSQDLGGGGNEKLFF.

The rearrangement uses TRBV2 and TRBJ1-5; D possibly corresponds to TRBD1 (6 bases). The germline V gene encodes CDR1 SNHLY and CDR2 FYNNEI. V lost 2 bases to trimming and J lost 5 bases, with 13 bases between them. The CDR3 contains 15 residues. The CDR3 loop reads CASSETGQGDQPQHF. The DNA for the CDR3 is TGTGCCAGCAGTGAAACAGGGCAGGGTGATCAGCCCCAGCATTTT.

The chain joins TRBV19 to TRBJ2-7, with TRBD2 matching 7 bases. The J segment lost 7 bases and the V segment lost 4 bases, leaving 10 bases of the junction unmatched. The CDR3 has 14 residues. CDR1 is LNHDA, CDR2 SQIVND, per germline (reference sequence). DNA of the CDR3: TGTGCCAGTAGTAGGCTAGCGGAAGGTGGAGAGCAGTACTTC. This codes for CASSRLAEGGEQYF.

CDR3 in DNA: TGTGCCAGCAGCCTCGGGCGCGGGAGGGGCTACGAGCAGTACTTC. Amino acid sequence: CASSLGRGRGYEQYF. V usage is TRBV3-1 (or the pseudogene TRBV3-2) and J usage is TRBJ2-7; 9 bases map to TRBD2. V was pared by 4 bases and J by 3 bases, with 7 bases of the junction left unmatched. The germline V gene has CDR1 LGHDT and CDR2 YNNKEL (reference sequence). This CDR3 region has 15 residues.

The V call is TRBV6-1, the J call TRBJ1-2, with D unclear. This CDR3 comprises 12 residues. Between the trimmed V and J ends, which lost 2 bases and 4 bases, there was a span of 5 bases. The germline V gene encodes CDR1 MNHNS and CDR2 SASEGT. The CDR3 region is CASSENSYGYTF. DNA for the CDR3: TGTGCCAGCAGTGAAAACAGCTATGGCTACACCTTC.

The chain has TRBV29-1 and TRBJ2-7; D may correspond to TRBD1 or TRBD2 (5 bases each). This CDR3 spans 12 amino acids. Germline values: CDR1 SQVTM, CDR2 ANQGSEA. The ends were cut back, 7 bases at V and 6 bases at J, with 16 bases in the middle. The CDR3: CSADNPAGEQYF. CDR3 in DNA: TGCAGCGCGGACAATCCCGCGGGCGAGCAGTACTTC.

The chain is built from TRBV7-3 and TRBJ2-3; TRBD2 matches 8 bases. J lost 0 bases, V lost 2 bases, and 10 bases had no gene match. The CDR3 has 18 amino acids. The germline gives CDR1 SGHTA, CDR2 FQGTGA. The DNA of the CDR3 is TGTGCCAGCAGCTTAGGCGGGGGGCCCCTCACTAGCACAGATACGCAGTATTTT. It encodes CASSLGGGPLTSTDTQYF.

V and J are TRBV5-4 and TRBJ2-7; D perhaps matches TRBD1 (6 bases). Trimming took 4 bases from V and 4 from J, leaving 12 bases between them. The CDR3 extends over 13 amino acids. Germline V gives CDR1 SGHNT, CDR2 YYREEE (reference sequence). The CDR3 spells CASSTDRDYEQYF. In nucleotides, the CDR3 is TGTGCCAGCAGCACGGACAGAGATTACGAGCAGTACTTC.

The CDR3 spells CASSEAQGDYEQYF. The CDR3 DNA is TGTGCCAGCAGTGAAGCTCAGGGCGACTACGAGCAGTACTTC. The gene calls are TRBV6-1 and TRBJ2-7; maybe TRBD1 (5 bases). V was clipped by 0 bases and J by 3 bases, with 9 bases between them. Germline V gene data show CDR1 as MNHNS and CDR2 as SASEGT. CDR3 size: 14 residues.

Only a few counts were recorded for this clone. The genes are TRBV5-5 and TRBJ1-4, with D possibly TRBD1 on 5 matching bases. CDR1 SGHKS and CDR2 YYEKEE come from the germline V gene (reference sequence). This CDR3 region has 17 residues. V was clipped by 5 bases and J by 4 bases, with 21 bases between them. CDR3 loop: CASRLSWFGQGNEKLFF. CDR3 sequence (DNA): TGTGCCAGCAGACTTAGTTGGTTCGGGCAGGGTAATGAAAAACTGTTTTTT.

V usage is TRBV5-1 and J usage is TRBJ2-7; 8 bases fit TRBD2. The trim removed 0 bases at V and 3 bases at J, leaving 8 bases unmatched. Germline loops: CDR1 SGHRS, CDR2 YFSETQ. This CDR3 has 16 amino acids. CDR3 coding DNA: TGCGCCAGCAGCTTGGCCGGGGCGGGAGGTGTCTACGAGCAGTACTTC. The encoded protein is CASSLAGAGGVYEQYF.

The chain uses TRBV5-1 and TRBJ1-4; 7 bases fit TRBD1. The V gene end was trimmed by 5 bases and the J gene end by 6 bases; junction bases not matched to a gene: 10. The CDR3 is made up of 15 amino acids. Germline CDR1 reads SGHRS; CDR2 reads YFSETQ. Written as DNA, the CDR3 is TGCGCCAGCAGGACAGGGTTGCGGTCGGATGAAAAACTGTTTTTT. Protein sequence: CASRTGLRSDEKLFF.

This chain uses TRBV2 with TRBJ2-3, with 12 bases lining up with TRBD1. J lost 7 bases, V lost 5 bases, and 4 bases had no gene match. The CDR3 totals 14 residues. Per the germline V gene, CDR1 is SNHLY and CDR2 is FYNNEI. This CDR3 is CASSRGTGGYTQYF. In DNA, the CDR3 is TGTGCCAGCAGTCGGGGGACAGGGGGCTATACGCAGTATTTT.

The rearrangement links TRBV6-1 to TRBJ2-2, with 11 bases identical to TRBD2. The CDR3 is 18 residues long. The germline V gene encodes CDR1 MNHNS and CDR2 SASEGT. V trimming: 2 bases; J trimming: 1 base; junction bases outside the gene matches: 6. The CDR3 spells CASSERGGTSGNTGELFF. CDR3 sequence (DNA): TGTGCCAGCAGTGAACGGGGCGGGACTAGCGGGAACACCGGGGAGCTGTTTTTT.

The rearrangement links TRBV2 to TRBJ1-1, with TRBD1 matching over 7 bases. V lost 5 bases to trimming and J lost 6 bases; unmatched junction nucleotides: 9. The CDR3 loop spans 14 amino acids. The germline V gene encodes CDR1 SNHLY and CDR2 FYNNEI. Here the CDR3 reads CASSRDSDRAEAFF. CDR3 nucleotides: TGTGCCAGCAGTCGGGACAGCGATCGAGCTGAAGCTTTCTTT.

This rearrangement joins TRBV18 to TRBJ2-6, with TRBD2 identical over 9 bases. The germline CDR1 and CDR2 sequences are KGHSH and LQKENI. The length of the CDR3 is 18 residues. The V and J ends lost 3 bases and 0 bases, in that order; junction bases with no gene match: 6. The CDR3 DNA is TGTGCCAGCTCACCCTTAAGCGGGAGGACCTCTGGGGCCAACGTCCTGACTTTC. Translated, it gives CASSPLSGRTSGANVLTF.

The chain links TRBV9 to TRBJ2-2; 11 bases fit TRBD2. The ends lost 0 bases at V and 1 base at J; junction bases unmatched: 5. Germline lookup yields CDR1 SGDLS and CDR2 YYNGEE. This CDR3 comprises 18 residues. CDR3 in DNA: TGTGCCAGCAGCGTAGTTGGGACTAGCGGACAGAACACCGGGGAGCTGTTTTTT. It is translated as CASSVVGTSGQNTGELFF.